These T cell receptor beta chains were read from a single sample in a study of graft-versus-host responses after intestinal transplantation. TCRdb's copy holds only in-frame clones and misses some; the assay was immunoSEQ multiplex PCR. The sample yields about 89,000 clones, about 95% seen once. These receptors have no known antigen. The sequences come from unstimulated CD4+ T cells sorted from spleen or lymph node cells, collected before transplant. All receptors come from a human donor who was the organ donor for an intestinal transplant. CDR3s include the opening cysteine and the closing phenylalanine or tryptophan. Fields, in order: V gene, D gene, J gene, clone size, CDR3 DNA, CDR3 protein. A D gene is named only where the DNA matches it firmly. Clone size appears in some rows only: once, few, many, or a class for an expanded clone.

v_gene: TRBV11-3
d_gene: .
j_gene: TRBJ2-5
abundance: .
CDR3nt: TGTGCCAGCAGCTTGGGGCAGCTAGTGGAGACCCAGTACTTC
CDR3aa: CASSLGQLVETQYF

v_gene: TRBV18
d_gene: .
j_gene: TRBJ2-1
abundance: .
CDR3nt: TGTGCCAGCTCACCTTGGGCGTACAATGAGCAGTTCTTC
CDR3aa: CASSPWAYNEQFF

v_gene: TRBV28
d_gene: .
j_gene: TRBJ1-3
abundance: once
CDR3nt: TGTGCCACCCTCGCGTCGGCAGGAGGGGATAATGGAAACACCATATATTTT
CDR3aa: CATLASAGGDNGNTIYF

v_gene: TRBV23-1
d_gene: .
j_gene: TRBJ1-4
abundance: .
CDR3nt: TGCGCCAGCCCAAGCGGCAGGACAACTAATGAAAAACTGTTTTTT
CDR3aa: CASPSGRTTNEKLFF

v_gene: TRBV2
d_gene: TRBD1
j_gene: TRBJ1-6
abundance: .
CDR3nt: TGTGCCAGCAGTAAGGGGACAGGGGGCGCGGGAGGATCACCCCTCCACTTT
CDR3aa: CASSKGTGGAGGSPLHF

v_gene: TRBV7-9
d_gene: .
j_gene: TRBJ1-1
abundance: .
CDR3nt: TGTGCCAGCAGCTTGGGTCAGGTGAACACTGAAGCTTTCTTT
CDR3aa: CASSLGQVNTEAFF

v_gene: TRBV11-2
d_gene: TRBD2
j_gene: TRBJ2-1
abundance: .
CDR3nt: TGTGCCAGCAGCTTAGGCGGGGCGGGGGGGCCGTGGTCCTACAATGAGCAGTTCTTC
CDR3aa: CASSLGGAGGPWSYNEQFF

v_gene: TRBV14
d_gene: TRBD1
j_gene: TRBJ1-6
abundance: .
CDR3nt: TGTGCCAGCAGCCAGGTTCCTGCTATTGACAGGGCCCTGGACCTCTATAATTCACCCCTCCACTTT
CDR3aa: CASSQVPAIDRALDLYNSPLHF

v_gene: TRBV10-1
d_gene: .
j_gene: TRBJ2-7
abundance: .
CDR3nt: TGCGCCAGCAGTGAGTCGGCGGGGTCGTCGGGCGAGCAGTACTTC
CDR3aa: CASSESAGSSGEQYF

v_gene: TRBV5-1
d_gene: TRBD1
j_gene: TRBJ2-7
abundance: .
CDR3nt: TGCGCCAGCAGCGGGGGGACAGGGGGTTCCTACGAGCAGTACTTC
CDR3aa: CASSGGTGGSYEQYF